This TCR beta chain originates from a study of blood T cell repertoires in COVID-19. Study context: Acute-phase and convalescent COVID-19 samples originated in the United States, Italy and Spain. Nucleic acid was either cDNA or gDNA, and it came from T cells, B-cell-depleted T cells, or PBMCs.

This clone appeared once. In the original processing: Nucleated cell counts were estimated from reference gene primer amplification. Produced via immunoSEQ multiplex PCR; TCRdb's table is partial and in-frame only. The V and J calls and clone size were taken over from that table, and D and trimming were inferred from the DNA. In the table there are 45,000 to 65,000 clones, roughly 80% of which are singletons. The V segment lost 5 bases and the J segment 7 bases; nucleotides outside the gene matches: 6. The CDR3 is made up of 13 amino acids. Material for sequencing was peripheral blood. This clonotype was sampled from a woman of 80 years or more with acute or convalescent COVID-19. This chain connects TRBV12-3 or TRBV12-4 to TRBJ1-2; TRBD1 aligns across 8 bases. CDR3 protein: CASSPTGGGGYTF. In DNA, the CDR3 is TGTGCCAGCAGTCCTACAGGGGGTGGTGGCTACACCTTC.